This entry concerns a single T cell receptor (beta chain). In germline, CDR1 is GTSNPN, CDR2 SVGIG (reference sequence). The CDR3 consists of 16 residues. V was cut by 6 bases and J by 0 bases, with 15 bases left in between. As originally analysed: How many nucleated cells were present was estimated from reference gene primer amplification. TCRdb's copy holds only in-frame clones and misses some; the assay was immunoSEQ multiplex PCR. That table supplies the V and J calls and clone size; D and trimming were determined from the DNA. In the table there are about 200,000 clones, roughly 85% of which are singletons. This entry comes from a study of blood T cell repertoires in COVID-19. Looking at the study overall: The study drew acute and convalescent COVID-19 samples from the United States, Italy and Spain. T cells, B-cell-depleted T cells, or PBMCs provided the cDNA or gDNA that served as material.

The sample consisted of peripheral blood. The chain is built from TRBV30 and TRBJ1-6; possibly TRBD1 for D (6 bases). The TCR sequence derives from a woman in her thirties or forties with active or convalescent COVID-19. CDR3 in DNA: TGTGCCTGCCAGAAGGGGGTAAACTCCTATAATTCACCCCTCCACTTT. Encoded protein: CACQKGVNSYNSPLHF.